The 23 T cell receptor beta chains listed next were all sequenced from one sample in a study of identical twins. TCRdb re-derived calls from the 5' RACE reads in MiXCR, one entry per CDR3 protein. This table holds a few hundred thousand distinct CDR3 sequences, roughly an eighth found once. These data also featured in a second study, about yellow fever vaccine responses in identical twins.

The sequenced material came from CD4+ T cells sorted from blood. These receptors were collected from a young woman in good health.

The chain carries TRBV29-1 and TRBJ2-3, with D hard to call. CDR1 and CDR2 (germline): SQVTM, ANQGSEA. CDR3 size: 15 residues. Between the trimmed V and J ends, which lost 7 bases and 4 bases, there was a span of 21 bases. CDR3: CSANTPTFSADTQYF. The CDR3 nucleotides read TGCAGCGCTAACACGCCTACCTTTAGTGCAGATACGCAGTATTTT.

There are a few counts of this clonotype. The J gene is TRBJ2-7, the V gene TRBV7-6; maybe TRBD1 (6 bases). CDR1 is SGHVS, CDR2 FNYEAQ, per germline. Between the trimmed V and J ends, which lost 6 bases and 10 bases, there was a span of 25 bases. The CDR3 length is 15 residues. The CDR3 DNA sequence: TGTGCCAGCAGTGTTTCAGGGGCCTCTAGCCCCACACAGTACTTC. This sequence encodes CASSVSGASSPTQYF. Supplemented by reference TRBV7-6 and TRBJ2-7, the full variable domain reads GAGVSQSPRYKVTKRGQDVALRCDPISGHVSLYWYRQALGQGPEFLTYFNYEAQQDKSGLPNDRFSAERPEGSISTLTIQRTEQRDSAMYRCASSVSGASSPTQYFGPGTRLTVT.

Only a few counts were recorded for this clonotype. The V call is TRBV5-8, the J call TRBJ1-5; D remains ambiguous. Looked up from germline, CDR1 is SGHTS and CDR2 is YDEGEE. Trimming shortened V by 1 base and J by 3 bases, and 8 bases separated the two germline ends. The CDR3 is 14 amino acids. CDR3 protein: CASSLWQHNQPQHF. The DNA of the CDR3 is TGTGCCAGCAGCTTGTGGCAGCACAATCAGCCCCAGCATTTT.

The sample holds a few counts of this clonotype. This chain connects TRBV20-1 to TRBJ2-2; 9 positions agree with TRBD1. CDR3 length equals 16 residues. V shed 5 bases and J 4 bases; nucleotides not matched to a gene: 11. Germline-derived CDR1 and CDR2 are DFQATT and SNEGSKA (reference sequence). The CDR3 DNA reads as TGCAGTGCTCGACCAACCGGGACAGGGCGCACCGGGGAGCTGTTTTTT. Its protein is CSARPTGTGRTGELFF.

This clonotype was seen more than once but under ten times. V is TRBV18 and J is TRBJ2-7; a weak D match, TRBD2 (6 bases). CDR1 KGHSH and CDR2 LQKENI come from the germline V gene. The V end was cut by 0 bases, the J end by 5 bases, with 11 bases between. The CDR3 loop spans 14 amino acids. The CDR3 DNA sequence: TGTGCCAGCTCACCACCCCCAGGAGGGCACGAGCAGTACTTC. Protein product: CASSPPPGGHEQYF. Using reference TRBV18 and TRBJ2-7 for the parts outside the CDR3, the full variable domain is NAGVMQNPRHLVRRRGQEARLRCSPMKGHSHVYWYRQLPEEGLKFMVYLQKENIIDESGMPKERFSAEFPKEGPSILRIQQVVRGDSAAYFCASSPPPGGHEQYFGPGTRLTVT.

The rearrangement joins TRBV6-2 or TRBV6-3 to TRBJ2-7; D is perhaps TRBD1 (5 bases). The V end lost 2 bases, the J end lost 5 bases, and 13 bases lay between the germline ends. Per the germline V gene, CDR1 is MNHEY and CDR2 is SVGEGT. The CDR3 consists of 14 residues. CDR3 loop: CASSYESQGHEQYF. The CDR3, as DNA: TGTGCCAGCAGTTACGAATCCCAGGGCCACGAGCAGTACTTC.

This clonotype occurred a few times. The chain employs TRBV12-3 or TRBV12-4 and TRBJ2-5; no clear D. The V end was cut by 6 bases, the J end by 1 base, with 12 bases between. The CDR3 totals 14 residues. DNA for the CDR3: TGTGCCAGCAGGAGCCGGCGGTCCCAAGAGACCCAGTACTTC. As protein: CASRSRRSQETQYF.

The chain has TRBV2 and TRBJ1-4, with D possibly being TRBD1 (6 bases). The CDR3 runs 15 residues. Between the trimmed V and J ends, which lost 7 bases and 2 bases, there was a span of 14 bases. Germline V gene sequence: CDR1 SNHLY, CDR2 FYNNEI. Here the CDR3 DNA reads TGTGCCAGCAACCAACAGGGTCGGACTAATGAAAAACTGTTTTTT. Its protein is CASNQQGRTNEKLFF. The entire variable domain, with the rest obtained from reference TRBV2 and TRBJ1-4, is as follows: EPEVTQTPSHQVTQMGQEVILRCVPISNHLYFYWYRQILGQKVEFLVSFYNNEISEKSEIFDDQFSVERPDGSNFTLKIRSTKLEDSAMYFCASNQQGRTNEKLFFGSGTQLSVL.

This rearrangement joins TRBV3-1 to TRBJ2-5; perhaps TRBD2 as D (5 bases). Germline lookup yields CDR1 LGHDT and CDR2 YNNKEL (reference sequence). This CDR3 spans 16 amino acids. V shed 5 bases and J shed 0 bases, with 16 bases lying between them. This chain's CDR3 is CASSSKGREYQETQYF. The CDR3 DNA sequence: TGTGCCAGCAGCTCAAAAGGAAGGGAGTACCAAGAGACCCAGTACTTC.

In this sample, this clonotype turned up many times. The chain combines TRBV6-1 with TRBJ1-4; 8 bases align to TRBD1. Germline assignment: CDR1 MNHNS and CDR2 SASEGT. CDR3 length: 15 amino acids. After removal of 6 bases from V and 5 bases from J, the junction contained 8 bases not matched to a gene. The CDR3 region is CASSRQGTINEKLFF. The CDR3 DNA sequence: TGTGCCAGCAGCCGACAGGGGACTATAAATGAAAAACTGTTTTTT.

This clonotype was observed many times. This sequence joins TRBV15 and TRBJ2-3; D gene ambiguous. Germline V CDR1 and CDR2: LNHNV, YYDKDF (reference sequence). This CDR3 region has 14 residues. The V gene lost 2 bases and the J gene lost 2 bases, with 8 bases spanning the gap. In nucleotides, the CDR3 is TGTGCCACCAGCAGACAAAATCCCACAGATACGCAGTATTTT. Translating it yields CATSRQNPTDTQYF.

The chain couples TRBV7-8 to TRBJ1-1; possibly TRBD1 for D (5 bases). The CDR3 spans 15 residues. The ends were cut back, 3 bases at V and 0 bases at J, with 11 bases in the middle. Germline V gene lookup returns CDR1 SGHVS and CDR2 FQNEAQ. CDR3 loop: CASSFSRTLNTEAFF. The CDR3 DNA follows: TGTGCCAGCAGCTTTTCGCGGACACTGAACACTGAAGCTTTCTTT.

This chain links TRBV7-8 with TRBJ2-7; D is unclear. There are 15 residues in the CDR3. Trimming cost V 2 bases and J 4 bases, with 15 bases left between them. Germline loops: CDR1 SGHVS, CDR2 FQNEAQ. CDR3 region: CASSLFRLPEYEQYF. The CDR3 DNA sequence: TGTGCCAGCAGCTTATTTCGACTCCCGGAGTACGAGCAGTACTTC.

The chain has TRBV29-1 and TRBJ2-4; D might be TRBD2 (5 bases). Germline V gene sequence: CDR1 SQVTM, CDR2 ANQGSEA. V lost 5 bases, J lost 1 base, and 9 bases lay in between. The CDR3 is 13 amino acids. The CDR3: CSVSPGAKNIQYF. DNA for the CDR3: TGCAGCGTTAGTCCGGGGGCCAAAAACATTCAGTACTTC.

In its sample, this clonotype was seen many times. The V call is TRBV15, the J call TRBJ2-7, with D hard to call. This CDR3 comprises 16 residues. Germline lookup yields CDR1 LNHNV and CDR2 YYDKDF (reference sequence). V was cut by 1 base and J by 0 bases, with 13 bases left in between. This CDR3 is CATSRGPRQSSYEQYF. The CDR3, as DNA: TGTGCCACCAGCAGAGGTCCACGCCAAAGCTCCTACGAGCAGTACTTC.

The DNA of the CDR3 is TGTGCCAGCAGTTTAGAGGGACAGGGTCGGGAGCAGTACTTC. Translated: CASSLEGQGREQYF. The chain has TRBV28 and TRBJ2-7; 9 positions match TRBD1. V trimming: 2 bases; J trimming: 7 bases; junction bases outside the gene matches: 6. This CDR3 contains 14 residues. CDR1 and CDR2 from the germline V gene are MDHEN and SYDVKM.

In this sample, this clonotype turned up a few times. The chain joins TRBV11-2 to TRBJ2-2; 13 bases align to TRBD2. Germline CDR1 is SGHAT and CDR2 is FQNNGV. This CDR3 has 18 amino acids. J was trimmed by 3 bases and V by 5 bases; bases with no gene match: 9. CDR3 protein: CASSLLALAGGHTGELFF. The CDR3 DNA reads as TGTGCCAGCAGCCTACTAGCACTAGCGGGGGGGCACACCGGGGAGCTGTTTTTT.

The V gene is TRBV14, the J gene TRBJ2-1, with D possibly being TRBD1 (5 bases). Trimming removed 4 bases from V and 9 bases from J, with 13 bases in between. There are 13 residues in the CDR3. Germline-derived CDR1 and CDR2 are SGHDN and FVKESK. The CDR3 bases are TGTGCCAGCAGCCTGACAAGGACATCTGAGCAGTTCTTC. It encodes CASSLTRTSEQFF.

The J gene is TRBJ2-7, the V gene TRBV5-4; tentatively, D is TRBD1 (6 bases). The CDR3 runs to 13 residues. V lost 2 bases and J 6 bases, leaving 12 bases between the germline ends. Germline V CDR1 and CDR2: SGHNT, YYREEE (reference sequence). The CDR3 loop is CASSFGQWGEQYF. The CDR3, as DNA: TGTGCCAGCAGCTTCGGACAGTGGGGCGAGCAGTACTTC.

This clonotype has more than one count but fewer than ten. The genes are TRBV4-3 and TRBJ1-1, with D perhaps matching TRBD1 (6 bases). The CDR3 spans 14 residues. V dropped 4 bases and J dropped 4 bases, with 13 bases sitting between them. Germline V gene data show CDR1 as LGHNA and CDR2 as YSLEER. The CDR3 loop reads CASSRGGAGTEAFF. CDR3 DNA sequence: TGCGCCAGCAGCCGGGGGGGGGCAGGCACTGAAGCTTTCTTT.

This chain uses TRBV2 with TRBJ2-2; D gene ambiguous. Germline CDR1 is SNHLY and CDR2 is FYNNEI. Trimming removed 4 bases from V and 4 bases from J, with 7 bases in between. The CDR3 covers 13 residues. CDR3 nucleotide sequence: TGTGCCAGCAGTGTTTCCAGCACCGGGGAGCTGTTTTTT. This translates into CASSVSSTGELFF.

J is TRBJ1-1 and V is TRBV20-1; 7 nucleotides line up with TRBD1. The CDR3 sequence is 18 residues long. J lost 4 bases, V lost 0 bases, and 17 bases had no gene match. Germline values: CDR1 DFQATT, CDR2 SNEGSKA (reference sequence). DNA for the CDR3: TGCAGTGCTAGAGACCTATCTTACCACAGGGGAAGTGGCACTGAAGCTTTCTTT. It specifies CSARDLSYHRGSGTEAFF.

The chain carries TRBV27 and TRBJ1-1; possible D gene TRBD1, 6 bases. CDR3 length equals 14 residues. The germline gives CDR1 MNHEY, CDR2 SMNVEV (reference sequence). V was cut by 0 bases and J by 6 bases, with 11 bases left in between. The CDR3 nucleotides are TGTGCCAGCAGTTTATCGGGGGGGCGGGCTGAAGCTTTCTTT. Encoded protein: CASSLSGGRAEAFF.